The 22 T cell receptor beta chains below all came from one sample that was sequenced in a study of cytomegalovirus exposure and HLA in healthy donors. This table comes from immunoSEQ multiplex PCR, and its TCRdb copy is limited to in-frame clones, with some not included. Of tens of thousands of clones in the sample, approximately 96% were seen once. Sequences were obtained from PBMCs. The receptors were gathered from a man in his late teens or twenties in good health and CMV-seronegative.

V and J are TRBV5-1 and TRBJ2-5; D call uncertain. CDR1 is SGHRS, CDR2 YFSETQ, per germline. V was trimmed by 0 bases and J by 2 bases, leaving 11 bases between them. This CDR3 contains 15 residues. The CDR3 region is CASSLGGGTQETQYF. The CDR3, as DNA: TGCGCCAGCAGCTTGGGTGGTGGCACACAAGAGACCCAGTACTTC.

This sequence joins TRBV7-9 and TRBJ2-7; 7 bases line up with TRBD2. This CDR3 comprises 15 residues. V trimming: 5 bases; J trimming: 2 bases; junction bases outside the gene matches: 9. The germline V gene encodes CDR1 SEHNR and CDR2 FQNEAQ (reference sequence). CDR3 sequence: CASSEIREAPYEQYF. CDR3 DNA sequence: TGTGCCAGCAGCGAAATTCGGGAGGCTCCCTACGAGCAGTACTTC.

This chain uses TRBV5-6 with TRBJ1-5, with TRBD1 matching 9 bases. V was pared by 4 bases and J by 5 bases, with 4 bases of the junction left unmatched. The V gene's germline CDR1 is SGHDT and CDR2 YYEEEE. The CDR3 is 14 amino acids. The CDR3 region is CASSGQGRDQPQHF. CDR3 DNA: TGTGCCAGCAGCGGACAGGGGAGGGATCAGCCCCAGCATTTT.

The chain has TRBV4-1 and TRBJ2-1; tentatively, D is TRBD2 (6 bases). V lost 4 bases to trimming and J lost 0 bases, with 10 bases between them. Germline lookup yields CDR1 MGHRA and CDR2 YSYEKL. The CDR3 totals 15 residues. The CDR3 loop reads CASSLGGSSYNEQFF. The CDR3 DNA sequence: TGCGCCAGCAGCCTCGGGGGAAGCTCCTACAATGAGCAGTTCTTC.

The rearrangement uses TRBV6-5 and TRBJ2-1; 12 bases are shared with TRBD1. With 2 bases clipped from V and 6 bases from J, the junction kept 5 bases outside the gene matches. The germline gives CDR1 MNHEY, CDR2 SVGAGI. The CDR3 is 16 residues long. The CDR3 loop is CASSYTWDRGLNEQFF. In DNA form, the CDR3 reads TGTGCCAGCAGTTACACTTGGGACAGGGGGCTCAATGAGCAGTTCTTC.

Here the CDR3 DNA reads TGCGCCAGCAGCTTGCCTAGCGGGAGTGCCGAGCAGTACTTC. Its protein is CASSLPSGSAEQYF. V is TRBV5-1 and J is TRBJ2-7, with 10 bases matching TRBD2. After removal of 1 base from V and 6 bases from J, the junction contained 4 bases not matched to a gene. Per germline, CDR1 SGHRS and CDR2 YFSETQ. The CDR3 length is 14 residues.

This clone has a single count. The CDR3 region is CASSLTPSTYEQYF. CDR3 DNA sequence: TGTGCCAGCAGCTTAACGCCTAGCACCTACGAGCAGTACTTC. J is TRBJ2-7 and V is TRBV7-2; D possibly corresponds to TRBD2 (5 bases). Trimming shortened V by 2 bases and J by 2 bases, and 10 bases separated the two germline ends. The CDR3 sequence is 14 residues long. CDR1 is SGHTA, CDR2 FQGNSA, per germline.

This rearrangement joins TRBV27 to TRBJ2-1; 7 bases are a match to TRBD1. J was trimmed by 7 bases and V by 5 bases; bases with no gene match: 8. CDR1 and CDR2 (germline): MNHEY, SMNVEV (reference sequence). The CDR3 is made up of 14 amino acids. CDR3 nucleotides: TGTGCCAGCAGTCTCAGGACAGGTCTAAATGAGCAGTTCTTC. Translating it yields CASSLRTGLNEQFF.

This clone was counted once. The chain joins TRBV27 to TRBJ2-2, with D unclear. CDR1 is MNHEY, CDR2 SMNVEV, per germline (reference sequence). This CDR3 is 15 amino acids long. Trimming shortened V by 5 bases and J by 1 base, and 11 bases separated the two germline ends. DNA for the CDR3: TGTGCCAGCAGTAGTTCGTCAGGGAACACCGGGGAGCTGTTTTTT. The encoded protein is CASSSSSGNTGELFF.

V is TRBV18 and J is TRBJ1-2; 12 bases are a match to TRBD1. CDR1 KGHSH and CDR2 LQKENI come from the germline V gene. The length of the CDR3 is 15 residues. With 3 bases clipped from V and 4 bases from J, the junction kept 3 bases outside the gene matches. The DNA of the CDR3 is TGTGCCAGCTCACCTGGGACAGGGGGCCTCTATGGCTACACCTTC. Protein: CASSPGTGGLYGYTF.

This chain uses TRBV14 with TRBJ1-2; unclear D gene. CDR1 is SGHDN, CDR2 FVKESK, per germline. V shed 1 base and J shed 7 bases, with 13 bases lying between them. CDR3 length: 14 residues. CDR3 protein: CASSQVGPPAGYTF. The CDR3 nucleotides are TGTGCCAGCAGCCAAGTTGGCCCACCTGCTGGCTACACCTTC.

Notes on this clone: An end of the junction does not agree with germline; a read error may underlie this. The chain has TRBV7-2 and TRBJ2-3; the D gene is possibly TRBD1 (6 bases). The CDR3 runs 13 residues. CDR1 and CDR2 (germline): SGHTA, FQGNSA. The CDR3 DNA is TGTGCCAGCAGCTTAGGACCCGAGGACAGTAATTCCTTT. It codes for CASSLGPEDSNSF.

The rearrangement uses TRBV4-3 and TRBJ2-5, with 7 bases identical to TRBD1. The V gene end was trimmed by 4 bases and the J gene end by 5 bases; junction bases not matched to a gene: 4. The CDR3 is 13 amino acids. The germline V gene encodes CDR1 LGHNA and CDR2 YSLEER. The CDR3 region is CASSPGQYETQYF. The CDR3, as DNA: TGCGCCAGCAGCCCGGGACAGTACGAGACCCAGTACTTC.

The table lists this clone with a count of one. V and J are TRBV4-1 and TRBJ1-2; TRBD1 aligns across 8 bases. This CDR3 has 16 residues. Germline V CDR1 and CDR2: MGHRA, YSYEKL. V lost 1 base to trimming and J lost 2 bases; unmatched junction nucleotides: 6. Written as DNA, the CDR3 is TGCGCCAGCAGCCAAGGACAGGGGTCGGCGAACTATGGCTACACCTTC. The encoded protein is CASSQGQGSANYGYTF.

The chain employs TRBV18 and TRBJ2-1; tentative D call: TRBD2 (5 bases). The CDR3 consists of 17 residues. Germline values: CDR1 KGHSH, CDR2 LQKENI. Trimming shortened V by 3 bases and J by 0 bases, and 15 bases separated the two germline ends. CDR3 DNA sequence: TGTGCCAGCTCACCGATCCTTCGACTAAGCTCCTACAATGAGCAGTTCTTC. Amino acids: CASSPILRLSSYNEQFF.

This clone appeared a single time. This CDR3 is CASSRPIFSGTLNTGELFF. In nucleotides, the CDR3 is TGTGCCAGCAGCCGACCAATTTTCTCCGGGACTCTAAACACCGGGGAGCTGTTTTTT. V gene TRBV11-2 combines with J gene TRBJ2-2; a weak D match, TRBD2 (6 bases). CDR3 length: 19 residues. In germline, CDR1 is SGHAT, CDR2 FQNNGV. V gave up 5 bases and J gave up 2 bases, with 24 bases separating them.

The V and J genes are TRBV4-3 and TRBJ1-4; 7 bases align to TRBD1. Losses at the gene ends were 0 bases for V and 5 bases for J; bases not matched to a gene: 6. The CDR3 is made up of 16 amino acids. The germline V gene encodes CDR1 LGHNA and CDR2 YSLEER. The CDR3 coding sequence is TGCGCCAGCAGCCAAGATCTGGGCAGGGGGAATGAAAAACTGTTTTTT. Its protein product is CASSQDLGRGNEKLFF.

The J gene is TRBJ2-7, the V gene TRBV7-9; 10 nucleotides line up with TRBD2. The CDR3 runs 14 residues. The V and J ends lost 5 bases and 6 bases, in that order; junction bases with no gene match: 7. Germline CDR1 reads SEHNR; CDR2 reads FQNEAQ (reference sequence). The CDR3 DNA reads TGTGCCAGCAGCCCTAAAGCGGGAGGGGGCGAGCAGTACTTC. It yields the protein CASSPKAGGGEQYF.

This chain connects TRBV29-1 to TRBJ2-7, with D perhaps TRBD1 (6 bases). The V and J ends lost 4 bases and 5 bases respectively, with 15 bases between them. The CDR3 has 13 residues. Germline values: CDR1 SQVTM, CDR2 ANQGSEA. Written as DNA, the CDR3 is TGCAGCGTTGTCGGGGCAGGGGTCAACGAGCAGTACTTC. Amino acid sequence: CSVVGAGVNEQYF.

The chain links TRBV11-2 to TRBJ2-6, with TRBD1 matching over 11 bases. The V gene's germline CDR1 is SGHAT and CDR2 FQNNGV. This CDR3 region has 17 residues. V shed 5 bases and J 2 bases; nucleotides not matched to a gene: 5. The CDR3 region is CASSDGQGAPGANVLTF. The CDR3 DNA reads as TGTGCCAGCAGCGATGGACAGGGGGCACCTGGGGCCAACGTCCTGACTTTC. The full variable domain, completed using reference TRBV11-2 and TRBJ2-6, is EAGVAQSPRYKIIEKRQSVAFWCNPISGHATLYWYQQILGQGPKLLIQFQNNGVVDDSQLPKDRFSAERLKGVDSTLKIQPAKLEDSAVYLCASSDGQGAPGANVLTFGAGSRLTVL.

This chain joins TRBV4-1 and TRBJ2-7; 7 bases line up with TRBD1. J lost 2 bases, V lost 3 bases, and 10 bases had no gene match. The germline gives CDR1 MGHRA, CDR2 YSYEKL. There are 16 residues in the CDR3. CDR3 residues: CASSQHSTGLTYEQYF. The CDR3 DNA follows: TGCGCCAGCAGCCAGCACTCGACAGGGCTGACCTACGAGCAGTACTTC.

This chain links TRBV25-1 with TRBJ2-7; 10 bases align to TRBD1. Germline values: CDR1 MGHDK, CDR2 SYGVNS. With 3 bases clipped from V and 5 bases from J, the junction kept 13 bases outside the gene matches. CDR3 length: 17 residues. CDR3 nucleotide sequence: TGTGCCAGCAGTGATCCGCAAGGGACAGGGGAGACCCACGAGCAGTACTTC. Amino acids: CASSDPQGTGETHEQYF.